A selection of T cell receptor beta chains follows, all from one sample in a study of T cells in Graves' hyperthyroidism and ophthalmopathy. TCRdb re-derived calls from the multiplex PCR reads in MiXCR, one entry per CDR3 protein. The data show hundreds of thousands of distinct CDR3 sequences, approximately 15% seen once. Sequencing was performed on blood. The receptors derive from a woman in her 30s with Graves' hyperthyroidism that later progressed to Graves' ophthalmopathy. The CDR3 runs from the conserved cysteine through the conserved F or W. The D gene is left open where the match is weak. Only part of the rows carry a size: once, few, many, or a class if the clone is expanded.

TRBD2 | - | TRBJ2-7 | TRBV6-6 | TGTGCCAGCAGTTACTCACAGGCTAGCGGGTTCGACGAGCAGTACTTC | CASSYSQASGFDEQYF
TRBD2 | - | TRBJ2-1 | TRBV9 | TGTGCCAGCAGCGTAGGGCGGCTAGCGGGAGTTGAGCAGTTCTTC | CASSVGRLAGVEQFF
TRBD1 | many | TRBJ1-1 | TRBV19 | TGTGCCAGTAGTGGGACAGGGGAGGACACTGAAGCTTTCTTT | CASSGTGEDTEAFF
TRBD2 | many | TRBJ2-7 | TRBV12-3/TRBV12-4 | TGTGCCAGCAGTTCTACGACTAGCGGGAACCCTGAGCAGTACTTC | CASSSTTSGNPEQYF
- | many | TRBJ1-3 | TRBV7-2 | TGTGCCAGCAGCTTAGACCCGATCGGTGGAAACACCATATATTTT | CASSLDPIGGNTIYF
TRBD1 | - | TRBJ2-7 | TRBV7-2 | TGTGCCAGCAGCTTAACCTACAGGGGTCCAGGGGATAGCTCCTACGAGCAGTACTTC | CASSLTYRGPGDSSYEQYF
TRBD2 | many | TRBJ2-3 | TRBV7-8 | TGTGCCAGCGGACTAGTAGACACAGATACGCAGTATTTT | CASGLVDTDTQYF
TRBD1 | many | TRBJ1-1 | TRBV3-1 | TGTGCCAGCAGCTTCGAGTCGACAGGGTTTGGCACTGAAGCTTTCTTT | CASSFESTGFGTEAFF
- | many | TRBJ2-1 | TRBV18 | TGTGCCAGCTCACCATTTGAGGGGTCCTACAATGAGCAGTTCTTC | CASSPFEGSYNEQFF
- | many | TRBJ2-2 | TRBV6-1 | TGTGCCAGCAGTGACAGGTCCCGGGGCACCGGGGAGCTGTTTTTT | CASSDRSRGTGELFF
- | - | TRBJ2-6 | TRBV19 | TGTGCCAGTAGTAGCAACATTGGGGCCAACGTCCTGACTTTC | CASSSNIGANVLTF
TRBD2 | many | TRBJ2-2 | TRBV13 | TGTGCCAGCAGCTTCCGGACTAGCGGTAACACCGGGGAGCTGTTTTTT | CASSFRTSGNTGELFF
TRBD1 | few | TRBJ2-7 | TRBV9 | TGTGCCAGCAGCGTAGCTGGGGACAGGGAGCAGTACTTC | CASSVAGDREQYF
- | many | TRBJ2-3 | TRBV6-1 | TGTGCCAGCAGTGAGAGATGGGCGAGAGTTGCAGATACGCAGTATTTT | CASSERWARVADTQYF